This T cell receptor beta chain came from a study of T cells in pancreatic ductal adenocarcinoma. The selected patients with pancreatic ductal adenocarcinoma had surgery but no neoadjuvant therapy. With regard to this clone: Its matching antigen is unknown.

General study points: Tumor-versus-blood clonality comparisons may be biased toward lower tumor diversity. Compared with tumor, blood showed more total productive templates and roughly 8.1-fold more clonotypes.

Trimming pared 6 bases from V and 3 bases from J, leaving 11 bases between. This CDR3 is 13 amino acids long. The germline CDR1 and CDR2 sequences are SGHAT and FQNNGV. Method: immunoSEQ multiplex PCR; TCRdb's copy keeps in-frame clones and lacks some. The sample has roughly 100,000 clones, about 96% seen once. V and J are TRBV11-2 and TRBJ1-2; no firm D call. This TCR derives from a human donor with pancreatic ductal adenocarcinoma. Sequencing input: PBMCs. The CDR3 is CASSPQADYGYTF. For the CDR3, the DNA is TGTGCCAGCAGTCCCCAAGCGGACTATGGCTACACCTTC.